The 29 T cell receptor beta chains in this list originate from one sample, sequenced in a study of cytomegalovirus exposure and HLA in healthy donors. Method: immunoSEQ multiplex PCR; TCRdb's copy keeps in-frame clones and lacks some. The top ten clones hold roughly 0.67% of a sample with about 110,000 clones, 95% of them seen once. Sequences were obtained from PBMCs. The receptor set was obtained from a woman aged 18-29 years in good health and CMV-seronegative.

The rearrangement links TRBV27 to TRBJ1-5; D is possibly TRBD1 (5 bases). The CDR3 consists of 14 residues. V lost 2 bases, J lost 6 bases, and 11 bases lay in between. CDR1 MNHEY and CDR2 SMNVEV come from the germline V gene (reference sequence). For the CDR3, the DNA is TGTGCCAGCAGTTTAGGGGCTCCAGGTCAGCCCCAGCATTTT. Encoded protein: CASSLGAPGQPQHF.

The chain carries TRBV6-1 and TRBJ2-3; 8 bases line up with TRBD2. Germline CDR1 reads MNHNS; CDR2 reads SASEGT. V lost 6 bases, J lost 5 bases, and 10 bases stayed unmatched. This CDR3 spans 15 amino acids. The CDR3 here is CASRRGSGAGDTQYF. Here the CDR3 DNA reads TGTGCCAGCAGGCGGGGTAGCGGGGCCGGAGATACGCAGTATTTT.

With respect to this clone: The CDR3 ends on some other residue instead of the conserved phenylalanine or tryptophan, so this is likely a read error. It is unclear where the CDR3 begins or ends on the DNA, so no DNA is shown, and the CDR3 is as TCRdb lists it. The chain recombines TRBV5-8 with TRBJ1-1; the table's TRBD1 call for D was not verified on the DNA. The germline V gene encodes CDR1 SGHTS and CDR2 YDEGEE. Including both end residues, the CDR3 is 11 amino acids long. The CDR3 reads CASSLHRAYTA.

This clone was seen once. The chain is built from TRBV5-1 and TRBJ2-5; 12 nucleotides align to TRBD1. V dropped 4 bases and J dropped 6; count of bases not matched to a gene: 7. This CDR3 has 15 amino acids. Germline loops: CDR1 SGHRS, CDR2 YFSETQ. In DNA form, the CDR3 reads TGCGCCAGCAGCGTAGGGACAGGGGGCGGAAAGACCCAGTACTTC. Residues: CASSVGTGGGKTQYF.

The chain uses TRBV5-6 and TRBJ1-2, with TRBD1 identical over 8 bases. J was trimmed by 4 bases and V by 0 bases; bases with no gene match: 11. The CDR3 loop spans 17 amino acids. Germline loops: CDR1 SGHDT, CDR2 YYEEEE. The DNA of the CDR3 is TGTGCCAGCAGCTTGGGTGGGGCAGGGGGCGCAGCCTATGGCTACACCTTC. Translation: CASSLGGAGGAAYGYTF.

V and J are TRBV27 and TRBJ2-1, with 8 bases lining up with TRBD2. V shed 6 bases and J 0 bases; nucleotides not matched to a gene: 7. CDR1 is MNHEY, CDR2 SMNVEV, per germline (reference sequence). The CDR3 loop spans 16 amino acids. The DNA for the CDR3 is TGTGCCAGCAGCCTCATAGCGGGGCGCTCCTACAATGAGCAGTTCTTC. Translating it yields CASSLIAGRSYNEQFF.

V is TRBV27 and J is TRBJ2-7; maybe TRBD1 (5 bases). The germline gives CDR1 MNHEY, CDR2 SMNVEV (reference sequence). Trimming removed 4 bases at V and 0 bases at J, with 10 bases between. This CDR3 is built from 14 residues. The DNA for the CDR3 is TGTGCCAGCAGTTCATACAGGAGCTCCTACGAGCAGTACTTC. This encodes CASSSYRSSYEQYF.

The chain couples TRBV21-1 to TRBJ1-1. TRBV21-1 is reported as a pseudogene. The CDR3 consists of 14 residues. CDR3 bases: TGTGCCAGCAGCACCTGGGGGGAAATCCCTGAAGCTTTCTTT. Translated, it gives CASSTWGEIPEAFF.

The rearrangement uses TRBV5-1 and TRBJ2-1; 10 nucleotides line up with TRBD1. The CDR3 is 15 amino acids. The germline V gene encodes CDR1 SGHRS and CDR2 YFSETQ. V shed 0 bases and J 3 bases; nucleotides not matched to a gene: 0. CDR3 coding DNA: TGCGCCAGCAGCTTGGGGACAGGGGGCTACAATGAGCAGTTCTTC. Protein sequence: CASSLGTGGYNEQFF.

This clone was detected once. This chain joins TRBV6-4 and TRBJ2-1; D is possibly TRBD1 (6 bases). The ends were cut back, 5 bases at V and 0 bases at J, with 8 bases in the middle. Germline CDR1 is MRHNA and CDR2 is SNTAGT. CDR3 length: 14 amino acids. CDR3 in amino acids: CASSTGSSYNEQFF. CDR3 in DNA: TGTGCCAGCAGTACAGGGAGCTCCTACAATGAGCAGTTCTTC.

The genes are TRBV7-8 and TRBJ1-5, with D unresolved. The V gene lost 5 bases and the J gene lost 5 bases, with 13 bases spanning the gap. The CDR3 spans 14 residues. Germline lookup yields CDR1 SGHVS and CDR2 FQNEAQ. The CDR3 bases are TGTGCCAGCAGCCTACTAAGTGGTGATCAGCCCCAGCATTTT. Amino acid sequence: CASSLLSGDQPQHF.

This clone was seen a single time. J is TRBJ2-7 and V is TRBV28; a possible D gene is TRBD1 (6 bases). In germline, CDR1 is MDHEN, CDR2 SYDVKM. The CDR3 totals 14 residues. Between the trimmed V and J ends, which lost 3 bases and 1 base, there was a span of 10 bases. The CDR3 DNA reads TGTGCCAGCAGTTTCTCACAGGGATCCTACGAGCAGTACTTC. It specifies CASSFSQGSYEQYF.

The V call is TRBV18, the J call TRBJ2-3; D possibly corresponds to TRBD1 (6 bases). The length of the CDR3 is 14 residues. CDR1 is KGHSH, CDR2 LQKENI, per germline. V was cut by 3 bases and J by 1 base, with 8 bases left in between. The CDR3 bases are TGTGCCAGCTCACCGGGACATGGCACAGATACGCAGTATTTT. Residues: CASSPGHGTDTQYF.

The chain carries TRBV7-8 and TRBJ2-2; weak D call: TRBD1 (6 bases). Trimming left V 5 bases short and J 0 bases short, with 13 bases between. CDR1 is SGHVS and CDR2 is FQNEAQ in the germline V gene. The CDR3 extends over 16 amino acids. The CDR3 DNA sequence: TGTGCCAGCAGCCCAGACAGGTTCTCGAACACCGGGGAGCTGTTTTTT. Its protein is CASSPDRFSNTGELFF.

The genes are TRBV7-6 and TRBJ2-2; tentatively, D is TRBD1 (5 bases). Germline CDR1 reads SGHVS; CDR2 reads FNYEAQ. This CDR3 is 13 amino acids long. V lost 5 bases, J lost 9 bases, and 13 bases lay in between. The CDR3 reads CASSPDIPRELFF. The CDR3 DNA reads as TGTGCCAGCAGCCCGGACATCCCCCGGGAGCTGTTTTTT.

The chain couples TRBV7-9 to TRBJ2-7, with TRBD1 matching 7 bases. Per germline, CDR1 SEHNR and CDR2 FQNEAQ (reference sequence). Trimming at V came to 5 bases and at J to 4 bases, leaving 8 bases not matched to a gene. The CDR3 sequence is 14 residues long. The CDR3 loop is CASSISGTEYEQYF. The CDR3 DNA reads TGTGCCAGCAGCATTTCCGGGACAGAGTACGAGCAGTACTTC.

The V and J genes are TRBV5-6 and TRBJ1-1; weak D call: TRBD1 (5 bases). V lost 1 base and J lost 1, with 8 bases in between. Germline loops: CDR1 SGHDT, CDR2 YYEEEE. The CDR3 spans 14 residues. CDR3 loop: CASSLSGGNTEAFF. The CDR3 bases are TGTGCCAGCAGCTTGTCGGGGGGGAACACTGAAGCTTTCTTT.

The chain uses TRBV28 and TRBJ2-7; 9 bases fit TRBD1. Germline lookup yields CDR1 MDHEN and CDR2 SYDVKM. With 3 bases clipped from V and 0 bases from J, the junction kept 0 bases outside the gene matches. This CDR3 comprises 14 residues. The CDR3 sequence: CASSLTGGSYEQYF. CDR3 nucleotides: TGTGCCAGCAGTTTGACAGGGGGCTCCTACGAGCAGTACTTC.

The rearrangement links TRBV6-5 to TRBJ1-2; a possible D gene is TRBD1 (5 bases). V was trimmed by 4 bases and J by 0 bases, leaving 12 bases between them. The CDR3 spans 15 residues. The germline CDR1 and CDR2 sequences are MNHEY and SVGAGI. Here the CDR3 DNA reads TGTGCCAGCAGTTTCGGCAGGGTGTCTAACTATGGCTACACCTTC. It yields the protein CASSFGRVSNYGYTF.

The rearrangement uses TRBV5-6 and TRBJ1-2; TRBD1 is a possible D gene (5 bases). The CDR3 spans 15 residues. The V end was cut by 0 bases, the J end by 0 bases, with 9 bases between. CDR1 SGHDT and CDR2 YYEEEE come from the germline V gene. The CDR3 DNA follows: TGTGCCAGCAGCTTGGGGGGCAAGTCTAACTATGGCTACACCTTC. Its translation is CASSLGGKSNYGYTF.

The chain uses TRBV18 and TRBJ2-1; 9 nucleotides match TRBD2. V lost 6 bases and J lost 9; bases outside the gene matches: 12. Germline loops: CDR1 KGHSH, CDR2 LQKENI. The CDR3 is 15 amino acids. CDR3 DNA sequence: TGTGCCAGCTCCCCTAAGCGGGGGGAAGGTAGTGAGCAGTTCTTC. Its translation is CASSPKRGEGSEQFF.

The chain joins TRBV19 to TRBJ1-5; maybe TRBD1 (6 bases). CDR1 is LNHDA and CDR2 is SQIVND in the germline V gene (reference sequence). V was cut by 0 bases and J by 4 bases, with 10 bases left in between. CDR3 length equals 15 residues. The chain's CDR3 is CASSIEQGHNQPQHF. In DNA form, the CDR3 reads TGTGCCAGTAGTATAGAACAGGGTCATAATCAGCCCCAGCATTTT.

The V call is TRBV21-1, the J call TRBJ2-2; TRBD1 is the table's D call and was not checked against the DNA. TRBV21-1 is noted as a pseudogene. This CDR3 region has 19 residues. CDR3 sequence: CASSKERQGTIMNTGELFF. DNA for the CDR3: TGTGCCAGCAGCAAAGAGAGGCAGGGCACGATTATGAACACCGGGGAGCTGTTTTTT.

This chain connects TRBV6-1 to TRBJ2-3; D gene ambiguous. Germline V CDR1 and CDR2: MNHNS, SASEGT. The CDR3 length is 14 residues. V was clipped by 6 bases and J by 0 bases, with 10 bases between them. CDR3: CASRGWASTDTQYF. The CDR3, as DNA: TGTGCCAGCAGAGGTTGGGCTAGCACAGATACGCAGTATTTT.

The CDR3 DNA reads TGTGCCAGTTCACGGGACATCCGTGTCACCGGGGAGCTGTTTTTT. Translated, it gives CASSRDIRVTGELFF. The chain uses TRBV2 and TRBJ2-2, with a tentative D call TRBD1 (6 bases). The CDR3 has 15 amino acids. V shed 9 bases and J shed 4 bases, with 18 bases lying between them. Germline lookup yields CDR1 SNHLY and CDR2 FYNNEI.

The J gene is TRBJ2-3, the V gene TRBV4-2; 8 positions agree with TRBD2. V shed 5 bases, J shed 2 bases, and the junction held 12 bases outside the gene matches. Germline assignment: CDR1 LGHNA and CDR2 YNFKEQ. This CDR3 contains 17 residues. The CDR3 sequence: CASSAGLAAGDTDTQYF. The CDR3 DNA reads TGTGCCAGCAGCGCCGGATTGGCAGCGGGGGACACAGATACGCAGTATTTT.

This chain uses TRBV7-9 with TRBJ2-1; D unresolved. V lost 1 base, J lost 13 bases, and 8 bases lay in between. The CDR3 consists of 11 residues. Germline V lookup: CDR1 SEHNR, CDR2 FQNEAQ (reference sequence). CDR3 amino acids: CASSLGTAQFF. The DNA of the CDR3 is TGTGCCAGCAGCTTAGGTACAGCCCAGTTCTTC. The complete variable domain, with remaining parts taken from reference TRBV7-9 and TRBJ2-1, reads DTGVSQNPRHKITKRGQNVTFRCDPISEHNRLYWYRQTLGQGPEFLTYFQNEAQLEKSRLLSDRFSAERPKGSFSTLEIQRTEQGDSAMYLCASSLGTAQFFGPGTRLTVL.

The chain couples TRBV4-1 to TRBJ2-5; 7 positions agree with TRBD1. V dropped 5 bases and J dropped 1; count of bases not matched to a gene: 7. CDR3 length: 15 residues. Looked up from germline, CDR1 is MGHRA and CDR2 is YSYEKL. The CDR3 loop reads CASSVRTGLQETQYF. CDR3 sequence (DNA): TGCGCCAGCAGCGTTCGGACAGGCCTCCAAGAGACCCAGTACTTC.

The DNA for the CDR3 is TGTGCCAGCAGCCGTATAGAGATGAATGAAAAACTGTTTTTT. This gives the protein CASSRIEMNEKLFF. V gene TRBV14 combines with J gene TRBJ1-4, with D unclear. V was cut by 4 bases and J by 5 bases, with 11 bases left in between. This CDR3 is built from 14 residues. Germline assignment: CDR1 SGHDN and CDR2 FVKESK.